These T cell receptor beta chains were read from a single sample in a study of blood T cell repertoires in COVID-19. Generated by immunoSEQ multiplex PCR, the TCRdb table keeps only in-frame clones and is missing some. This sample has under 350,000 clones, with approximately 92% found just once. The sequencing input was peripheral blood. Receptor source: a woman younger than 45 with COVID-19, enrolled during active disease. The CDR3 runs from the conserved cysteine through the conserved F or W. A D gene is named only where the DNA matches it firmly. Clone size is stated in some rows and not others, as once, few, many or a class when expanded.

v_gene: TRBV5-4
abundance: NA
len: 16
d_gene: TRBD2
j_gene: TRBJ2-3
CDR3aa: CASSLLAGSSTDTQYF
CDR3nt: TGTGCCAGCAGCCTTTTAGCGGGAAGTAGCACAGATACGCAGTATTTT

v_gene: TRBV19
abundance: NA
len: 14
d_gene: NA
j_gene: TRBJ1-2
CDR3aa: CASIPGGEGYGYTF
CDR3nt: TGTGCCAGCATCCCCGGGGGTGAGGGGTACGGCTACACCTTC

v_gene: TRBV7-2
abundance: few
len: 14
d_gene: NA
j_gene: TRBJ1-5
CDR3aa: CASSLGGVNQPQHF
CDR3nt: TGTGCCAGCAGCTTAGGGGGAGTAAATCAGCCCCAGCATTTT

v_gene: TRBV28
abundance: NA
len: 13
d_gene: NA
j_gene: TRBJ1-2
CDR3aa: CASSLGANYGYTF
CDR3nt: TGTGCCAGCAGTTTGGGAGCTAACTATGGCTACACCTTC

v_gene: TRBV14
abundance: NA
len: 15
d_gene: NA
j_gene: TRBJ2-7
CDR3aa: CASSQGPRTFSEQYF
CDR3nt: TGTGCCAGCAGCCAAGGTCCGCGGACATTTTCCGAGCAGTACTTC

v_gene: TRBV5-5
abundance: NA
len: 17
d_gene: TRBD2
j_gene: TRBJ2-3
CDR3aa: CASSLGGGTRPADTQYF
CDR3nt: TGTGCCAGCAGCTTGGGCGGGGGGACTCGGCCCGCAGATACGCAGTATTTT

v_gene: TRBV4-1
abundance: NA
len: 14
d_gene: NA
j_gene: TRBJ2-5
CDR3aa: CASSQSWGEETQYF
CDR3nt: TGCGCCAGCAGCCAGTCTTGGGGAGAAGAGACCCAGTACTTC

v_gene: TRBV10-1
abundance: NA
len: 14
d_gene: NA
j_gene: TRBJ1-6
CDR3aa: CASSQSGVNSPLHF
CDR3nt: TGCGCCAGCAGTCAATCCGGGGTCAATTCACCCCTCCACTTT

v_gene: TRBV6-5
abundance: NA
len: 15
d_gene: NA
j_gene: TRBJ1-2
CDR3aa: CASSPRAIANYGYTF
CDR3nt: TGTGCCAGCAGTCCGCGGGCCATAGCTAACTATGGCTACACCTTC

v_gene: TRBV11-2
abundance: NA
len: 12
d_gene: TRBD2
j_gene: TRBJ2-5
CDR3aa: CASSSPSGSPDF
CDR3nt: TGTGCCAGCAGCTCCCCCAGCGGGAGCCCCGACTTC

v_gene: TRBV28
abundance: NA
len: 16
d_gene: TRBD1
j_gene: TRBJ1-1
CDR3aa: CASSSLLGQGFGEAFF
CDR3nt: TGTGCCAGCAGTTCTCTACTGGGACAGGGATTCGGTGAAGCTTTCTTT

v_gene: TRBV5-6
abundance: NA
len: 16
d_gene: TRBD2
j_gene: TRBJ2-7
CDR3aa: CASSTAPSGSSYEQYF
CDR3nt: TGTGCCAGCTCAACGGCTCCTAGCGGGAGCTCCTACGAGCAGTACTTC

v_gene: TRBV3-1/TRBV3-2
abundance: NA
len: 14
d_gene: TRBD1
j_gene: TRBJ1-6
CDR3aa: CASRDDRGNSPLHF
CDR3nt: TGTGCCAGCAGGGATGACAGGGGTAATTCACCCCTCCACTTT

v_gene: TRBV19
abundance: NA
len: 15
d_gene: TRBD1
j_gene: TRBJ1-3
CDR3aa: CASSITGADGNTIYF
CDR3nt: TGTGCCAGTAGTATTACAGGGGCTGATGGAAACACCATATATTTT

v_gene: TRBV5-1
abundance: NA
len: 15
d_gene: NA
j_gene: TRBJ1-4
CDR3aa: CASSLDVHRPAGLFF
CDR3nt: TGCGCCAGCAGCTTGGACGTTCACAGACCGGCGGGGCTGTTTTTT

v_gene: TRBV5-6
abundance: NA
len: 15
d_gene: TRBD1
j_gene: TRBJ2-1
CDR3aa: CASSSGRDRVNEQFF
CDR3nt: TGTGCCAGCAGCTCTGGGCGGGACAGGGTCAATGAGCAGTTCTTC

v_gene: TRBV19
abundance: NA
len: 12
d_gene: NA
j_gene: TRBJ2-5
CDR3aa: CASGGGWETQYF
CDR3nt: TGTGCCAGTGGGGGGGGCTGGGAGACCCAGTACTTC

v_gene: TRBV7-9
abundance: NA
len: 19
d_gene: TRBD2
j_gene: TRBJ2-3
CDR3aa: CASSLALAGGGMGTDTQYF
CDR3nt: TGTGCCAGCAGCTTAGCTCTAGCGGGAGGCGGGATGGGCACAGATACGCAGTATTTT

v_gene: TRBV10-3
abundance: many
len: 13
d_gene: TRBD2
j_gene: TRBJ2-1
CDR3aa: CAISDSGLAGQFF
CDR3nt: TGTGCCATCAGTGATTCAGGACTAGCGGGACAGTTCTTC

v_gene: TRBV27
abundance: NA
len: 15
d_gene: TRBD1
j_gene: TRBJ2-6
CDR3aa: CASSLSDRANNVLTF
CDR3nt: TGTGCCAGCAGTCTTAGCGACAGGGCCAACAACGTCCTGACTTTC

v_gene: TRBV4-1
abundance: NA
len: 16
d_gene: TRBD1
j_gene: TRBJ1-3
CDR3aa: CASSPYDRDTGNTIYF
CDR3nt: TGCGCCAGCAGCCCCTACGACAGGGACACTGGAAACACCATATATTTT

v_gene: TRBV28
abundance: NA
len: 18
d_gene: TRBD1
j_gene: TRBJ2-2
CDR3aa: CAETKETVGTANTGELFF
CDR3nt: TGTGCCGAAACGAAAGAGACAGTTGGGACAGCGAACACCGGGGAGCTGTTTTTT

v_gene: TRBV29-1
abundance: NA
len: 13
d_gene: NA
j_gene: TRBJ2-2
CDR3aa: CSVAREWNGELFF
CDR3nt: TGCAGCGTTGCCCGGGAGTGGAACGGGGAGCTGTTTTTT

v_gene: TRBV19
abundance: once
len: 15
d_gene: NA
j_gene: TRBJ1-5
CDR3aa: CASSMVGISNQPQHF
CDR3nt: TGTGCCAGTAGTATGGTCGGGATTAGCAATCAGCCCCAGCATTTT

v_gene: TRBV28
abundance: NA
len: 14
d_gene: NA
j_gene: TRBJ1-6
CDR3aa: CASSPWGRNSPLHF
CDR3nt: TGTGCCAGCTCTCCGTGGGGGAGGAATTCACCCCTCCACTTT

v_gene: TRBV2
abundance: NA
len: 18
d_gene: TRBD2
j_gene: TRBJ2-3
CDR3aa: CASSHIPGLAGAPDTQYF
CDR3nt: TGTGCCAGCAGTCATATACCGGGACTAGCGGGAGCCCCAGATACGCAGTATTTT

v_gene: TRBV2
abundance: NA
len: 14
d_gene: NA
j_gene: TRBJ1-1
CDR3aa: CASSRDKLNTEAFF
CDR3nt: TGTGCCAGCAGCCGGGACAAGCTGAACACTGAAGCTTTCTTT

v_gene: TRBV11-2
abundance: NA
len: 16
d_gene: NA
j_gene: TRBJ2-2
CDR3aa: CASSFTGSANTGELFF
CDR3nt: TGTGCCAGCAGCTTTACAGGGTCCGCGAACACCGGGGAGCTGTTTTTT

v_gene: TRBV2
abundance: NA
len: 15
d_gene: NA
j_gene: TRBJ2-1
CDR3aa: CASSRDSNSYNEQFF
CDR3nt: TGTGCCAGCAGTCGGGACTCTAACTCCTACAATGAGCAGTTCTTC

v_gene: TRBV4-1
abundance: NA
len: 16
d_gene: NA
j_gene: TRBJ2-7
CDR3aa: CASSQEAAGHSYEQYF
CDR3nt: TGCGCCAGCAGCCAAGAGGCGGCGGGTCACTCCTACGAGCAGTACTTC

v_gene: TRBV18
abundance: NA
len: 14
d_gene: NA
j_gene: TRBJ2-1
CDR3aa: CATSENLSYNEQFF
CDR3nt: TGTGCCACCTCCGAGAACCTCTCCTACAATGAGCAGTTCTTC

v_gene: TRBV5-6
abundance: NA
len: 17
d_gene: NA
j_gene: TRBJ1-3
CDR3aa: CASRFLGGLGSGNTIYF
CDR3nt: TGTGCCAGCAGGTTTTTAGGAGGTCTAGGGTCTGGAAACACCATATATTTT

v_gene: TRBV5-1
abundance: NA
len: 17
d_gene: TRBD2
j_gene: TRBJ2-1
CDR3aa: CASSLEGPASGNPEQFF
CDR3nt: TGCGCCAGCAGCTTGGAAGGCCCGGCTAGCGGGAATCCGGAGCAGTTCTTC

v_gene: TRBV5-8
abundance: NA
len: 17
d_gene: NA
j_gene: TRBJ1-6
CDR3aa: CASSLSMGTPHNSPLHF
CDR3nt: TGTGCCAGCAGCTTGTCAATGGGGACACCTCATAATTCACCCCTCCACTTT

v_gene: TRBV6-6
abundance: NA
len: 15
d_gene: NA
j_gene: TRBJ1-1
CDR3aa: CASSGARTVYTEAFF
CDR3nt: TGTGCCAGCAGTGGAGCTAGGACAGTGTACACTGAAGCTTTCTTT

v_gene: TRBV6-5
abundance: NA
len: 15
d_gene: TRBD1
j_gene: TRBJ1-1
CDR3aa: CASSHDRGLYTEAFF
CDR3nt: TGTGCCAGCAGTCACGACAGGGGGCTTTACACTGAAGCTTTCTTT

v_gene: TRBV29-1
abundance: NA
len: 12
d_gene: NA
j_gene: TRBJ1-2
CDR3aa: CSVETELYGYTF
CDR3nt: TGCAGCGTTGAAACAGAGCTCTATGGCTACACCTTC

v_gene: TRBV23-1
abundance: NA
len: 17
d_gene: NA
j_gene: TRBJ1-2
CDR3aa: CASSQSYREQILYGYTF
CDR3nt: TGCGCCAGCAGTCAATCGTACAGGGAACAAATCCTCTATGGCTACACCTTC

v_gene: TRBV30
abundance: NA
len: 11
d_gene: NA
j_gene: TRBJ2-2
CDR3aa: CASRNTGELFF
CDR3nt: TGTGCCTCCAGGAACACCGGGGAGCTGTTTTTT

v_gene: TRBV28
abundance: NA
len: 15
d_gene: NA
j_gene: TRBJ2-3
CDR3aa: CASSSPGEATDTQYF
CDR3nt: TGTGCCAGCAGTTCACCGGGGGAGGCCACAGATACGCAGTATTTT

v_gene: TRBV9
abundance: NA
len: 16
d_gene: TRBD2
j_gene: TRBJ2-5
CDR3aa: CASSAPGLAGFETQYF
CDR3nt: TGTGCCAGCAGCGCTCCGGGACTAGCGGGATTCGAGACCCAGTACTTC

v_gene: TRBV27
abundance: NA
len: 15
d_gene: NA
j_gene: TRBJ2-1
CDR3aa: CASSSWPRSDNEQFF
CDR3nt: TGTGCCAGCAGTTCATGGCCCAGGTCCGACAATGAGCAGTTCTTC

v_gene: TRBV6-5
abundance: NA
len: 12
d_gene: NA
j_gene: TRBJ1-2
CDR3aa: CASSREGYGYTF
CDR3nt: TGTGCCAGCAGCAGGGAGGGGTATGGCTACACCTTC

v_gene: TRBV4-2
abundance: NA
len: 17
d_gene: TRBD2
j_gene: TRBJ2-2
CDR3aa: CASSQHGTSGPEGELFF
CDR3nt: TGTGCCAGCAGCCAACACGGGACTAGCGGACCGGAGGGGGAGCTGTTTTTT

v_gene: TRBV28
abundance: NA
len: 15
d_gene: NA
j_gene: TRBJ1-6
CDR3aa: CASSLPLGVNSPLHF
CDR3nt: TGTGCCAGCAGTCTCCCCCTAGGGGTCAATTCACCCCTCCACTTT

v_gene: TRBV5-6
abundance: NA
len: 16
d_gene: TRBD1
j_gene: TRBJ2-2
CDR3aa: CASSSITGVNTGELFF
CDR3nt: TGTGCCAGCAGCTCGATTACAGGGGTGAACACCGGGGAGCTGTTTTTT

v_gene: TRBV30
abundance: NA
len: 13
d_gene: NA
j_gene: TRBJ1-1
CDR3aa: CAWRVRGNTEAFF
CDR3nt: TGTGCCTGGAGAGTCAGGGGGAACACTGAAGCTTTCTTT

v_gene: TRBV11-3
abundance: once
len: 12
d_gene: NA
j_gene: TRBJ2-1
CDR3aa: CASSQEGYEQFF
CDR3nt: TGTGCCAGCAGCCAAGAGGGATATGAGCAGTTCTTC

v_gene: TRBV20-1
abundance: NA
len: 11
d_gene: NA
j_gene: TRBJ2-7
CDR3aa: CSAGGMDEQYF
CDR3nt: TGCAGTGCGGGAGGAATGGACGAGCAGTACTTC

v_gene: TRBV10-3
abundance: NA
len: 15
d_gene: TRBD1
j_gene: TRBJ1-3
CDR3aa: CAISESGQAGNTIYF
CDR3nt: TGTGCCATCAGTGAGTCGGGACAGGCTGGAAACACCATATATTTT

v_gene: TRBV4-1
abundance: NA
len: 15
d_gene: NA
j_gene: TRBJ1-1
CDR3aa: CASSQDRARGTEAFF
CDR3nt: TGCGCCAGCAGCCAAGATCGGGCCCGGGGCACTGAAGCTTTCTTT